These 8 T cell receptor beta chains were all obtained from the same sample, sequenced in a study of blood T cell repertoires in COVID-19. The data were produced by immunoSEQ multiplex PCR, yet TCRdb's version contains in-frame clones alone and is incomplete. The table records over 85,000 clones, nearly 90% of them present only once. The source material was peripheral blood. The receptors originated from a man in his 70s with acute or convalescent COVID-19.

The chain couples TRBV5-6 to TRBJ2-7; 8 nucleotides align to TRBD1. The CDR3 sequence is 15 residues long. Per germline, CDR1 SGHDT and CDR2 YYEEEE. V lost 1 base to trimming and J lost 1 base; unmatched junction nucleotides: 4. The CDR3 here is CASSLRTGPSYEQYV. The CDR3 region has the DNA TGTGCCAGCAGCTTGAGGACAGGGCCTTCCTACGAGCAGTACGTC.

This chain connects TRBV6-1 to TRBJ1-3; 10 nucleotides align to TRBD1. Germline assignment: CDR1 MNHNS and CDR2 SASEGT. The V and J ends lost 0 bases and 0 bases, in that order; junction bases with no gene match: 8. There are 19 residues in the CDR3. CDR3 region: CASSEAGGTGDSSGNTIYF. The CDR3 region has the DNA TGTGCCAGCAGTGAAGCGGGGGGGACAGGGGACAGCTCTGGAAACACCATATATTTT.

In its sample, this clone was seen once. The V and J genes are TRBV5-6 and TRBJ1-3, with 9 positions matching TRBD1. The CDR3 extends over 16 amino acids. Germline CDR1 SGHDT, CDR2 YYEEEE. V trimming: 3 bases; J trimming: 0 bases; junction bases outside the gene matches: 4. CDR3 protein: CASSSGTGLSGNTIYF. The CDR3 nucleotides are TGTGCCAGCAGCTCCGGGACAGGGCTCTCTGGAAACACCATATATTTT.

As DNA, the CDR3 is TGTGCCAGCAGCCGTGTCCGCAATCAGCCCCAGCATTTT. It codes for CASSRVRNQPQHF. The chain recombines TRBV6-5 with TRBJ1-5; D remains ambiguous. From germline, CDR1 is MNHEY and CDR2 SVGAGI. The CDR3 length is 13 residues. The V gene lost 6 bases and the J gene lost 2 bases, with 8 bases spanning the gap.

This chain uses TRBV4-1 with TRBJ2-6; a weak D match, TRBD1 (5 bases). This CDR3 contains 18 residues. V lost 1 base, J lost 0 bases, and 13 bases lay in between. Germline loops: CDR1 MGHRA, CDR2 YSYEKL. The DNA of the CDR3 is TGCGCCAGCAGCCAAGTCGCCAGGGCGCACTCTGGGGCCAACGTCCTGACTTTC. As protein: CASSQVARAHSGANVLTF.

The chain's CDR3 is CASSLQTGANEKLFF. Written as DNA, the CDR3 is TGTGCCAGCAGTCTCCAAACAGGGGCAAATGAAAAACTGTTTTTT. The chain employs TRBV28 and TRBJ1-4; 7 bases align to TRBD1. This CDR3 has 15 residues. Per germline, CDR1 MDHEN and CDR2 SYDVKM. V was clipped by 5 bases and J by 5 bases; unmatched bases: 8. Full variable domain (missing parts from reference TRBV28 and TRBJ1-4): DVKVTQSSRYLVKRTGEKVFLECVQDMDHENMFWYRQDPGLGLRLIYFSYDVKMKEKGDIPEGYSVSREKKERFSLILESASTNQTSMYLCASSLQTGANEKLFFGSGTQLSVL.

V usage is TRBV25-1 and J usage is TRBJ2-3; 9 bases map to TRBD2. Germline lookup yields CDR1 MGHDK and CDR2 SYGVNS. Unmatched junction bases numbered 5, after V lost 4 bases and J lost 0 bases. The CDR3 sequence is 16 residues long. The CDR3 spells CASSADLAGSTDTQYF. The CDR3 DNA sequence: TGTGCCAGCAGTGCCGACCTAGCGGGGAGCACAGATACGCAGTATTTT.

The chain employs TRBV11-1 and TRBJ2-3; possibly TRBD2 for D (6 bases). V lost 6 bases and J 2 bases, leaving 12 bases between the germline ends. The CDR3 loop spans 14 amino acids. Germline V lookup: CDR1 SGHAT, CDR2 FQDESV (reference sequence). The CDR3 is CASSRAGFTDTQYF. In nucleotides, the CDR3 is TGTGCCAGCAGTCGCGCGGGGTTCACAGATACGCAGTATTTT.